A single sample gave rise to the 25 T cell receptor beta chains below, sequenced in a study of blood T cell repertoires in COVID-19. Only in-frame clones appear in the TCRdb table, and some are missing; sequencing was by immunoSEQ multiplex PCR. The profile shows some 180,000 clones, 70% to 80% of them singletons. The sample was PBMCs or T cells enriched from blood (not recorded which). The receptor set was obtained from a man aged 60 to 69 who had been exposed to COVID-19.

The chain carries TRBV24-1 and TRBJ1-4; TRBD1 might be the D (5 bases). Germline CDR1 and CDR2: KGHDR and SFDVKD. CDR3 length: 14 residues. The V end lost 4 bases, the J end lost 8 bases, and 13 bases lay between the germline ends. The chain's CDR3 is CATSEADKSEKLFF. Written as DNA, the CDR3 is TGTGCCACCAGTGAGGCGGACAAGAGCGAAAAACTGTTTTTT.

The chain is built from TRBV27 and TRBJ2-7; TRBD1 matches at 9 bases. CDR1 and CDR2 (germline): MNHEY, SMNVEV (reference sequence). The J segment lost 2 bases and the V segment lost 3 bases, leaving 5 bases of the junction unmatched. The CDR3 covers 15 residues. CDR3 sequence reads: CASSLFRDRAYEQYF. The CDR3 DNA follows: TGTGCCAGCAGTTTGTTCCGGGACAGGGCCTACGAGCAGTACTTC.

In nucleotides, the CDR3 is TGTGCCTGGAGTGTATGGGGGGGTTCTTACGATCAGCCCCAGCATTTT. Amino acids: CAWSVWGGSYDQPQHF. The chain uses TRBV30 and TRBJ1-5; possibly TRBD1 for D (5 bases). Germline V gene lookup returns CDR1 GTSNPN and CDR2 SVGIG (reference sequence). Trimming took off 0 bases at V and 5 bases at J, with 17 bases between the two ends. The CDR3 runs to 16 residues. The full variable domain, rest sourced from reference TRBV30 and TRBJ1-5, is SQTIHQWPATLVQPVGSPLSLECTVEGTSNPNLYWYRQAAGRGLQLLFYSVGIGQISSEVPQNLSASRPQDRQFILSSKKLLLSDSGFYLCAWSVWGGSYDQPQHFGDGTRLSIL.

This clone has just one count. The rearrangement links TRBV27 to TRBJ2-1; the match to TRBD2 covers 12 bases. The CDR3 is made up of 15 amino acids. Unmatched junction bases numbered 9, after V lost 5 bases and J lost 10 bases. The V gene's germline CDR1 is MNHEY and CDR2 SMNVEV (reference sequence). Here the CDR3 reads CASSTRLAGAHEQFF. In DNA, the CDR3 is TGTGCCAGCAGTACCAGACTAGCGGGAGCTCACGAGCAGTTCTTC.

Only one count was recorded for this clone. V and J are TRBV30 and TRBJ2-7; 8 nucleotides match TRBD2. The germline CDR1 and CDR2 sequences are GTSNPN and SVGIG (reference sequence). The V and J ends lost 0 bases and 4 bases, in that order; junction bases with no gene match: 14. The CDR3 sequence is 17 residues long. The CDR3 reads CAWSVSSGGVRPYEQYF. As DNA, the CDR3 is TGTGCCTGGAGTGTATCCAGCGGGGGCGTTCGTCCGTACGAGCAGTACTTC.

V usage is TRBV7-9 and J usage is TRBJ2-7, with 8 nucleotides matching TRBD1. Per germline, CDR1 SEHNR and CDR2 FQNEAQ (reference sequence). Trimming took 3 bases from V and 5 from J; bases not matched to a gene: 12. The CDR3 has 16 residues. The CDR3 nucleotides read TGTGCCAGCAGCTTCCAGGGGGCGCTCCGGACCAACGAGCAGTACTTC. Its protein is CASSFQGALRTNEQYF.

The chain joins TRBV6-1 to TRBJ2-1, with TRBD2 identical over 13 bases. Losses at the gene ends were 1 base for V and 7 bases for J; bases not matched to a gene: 4. Germline CDR1 and CDR2: MNHNS and SASEGT. The CDR3 has 16 amino acids. The CDR3, as DNA: TGTGCCAGCAGTGAAGAGACTAGCGGGAGGTATAATGAGCAGTTCTTC. This sequence encodes CASSEETSGRYNEQFF.

The rearrangement uses TRBV5-6 and TRBJ2-2; TRBD1 aligns across 7 bases. The length of the CDR3 is 15 residues. CDR1 is SGHDT, CDR2 YYEEEE, per germline. V lost 2 bases, J lost 1 base, and 2 bases stayed unmatched. The CDR3 coding sequence is TGTGCCAGCAGCTTAGACAGGGAGAACACCGGGGAGCTGTTTTTT. Its protein is CASSLDRENTGELFF.

V and J are TRBV9 and TRBJ2-3; 8 bases line up with TRBD2. With V trimmed by 4 bases and J by 6 bases, 10 bases remained unmatched. This CDR3 spans 15 amino acids. The germline gives CDR1 SGDLS, CDR2 YYNGEE. CDR3 residues: CASSSQAGVGDTQYF. The CDR3 nucleotides are TGTGCCAGCAGCTCCCAAGCGGGAGTAGGGGATACGCAGTATTTT.

The chain recombines TRBV5-8 with TRBJ1-2, with D uncertain. V was clipped by 0 bases and J by 0 bases, with 9 bases between them. This CDR3 is built from 15 residues. Germline V gives CDR1 SGHTS, CDR2 YDEGEE. The CDR3 DNA reads as TGTGCCAGCAGCTTGGTCGGAGGGACTAACTATGGCTACACCTTC. This gives the protein CASSLVGGTNYGYTF.

The gene calls are TRBV2 and TRBJ2-5; 12 nucleotides line up with TRBD1. CDR1 is SNHLY, CDR2 FYNNEI, per germline. V lost 2 bases and J lost 5; bases outside the gene matches: 9. CDR3 size: 17 residues. Written as DNA, the CDR3 is TGTGCCAGCAGTGAAAGCTGGGGACAGGGGGCATGGGAGACCCAGTACTTC. Its protein product is CASSESWGQGAWETQYF.

The gene calls are TRBV6-5 and TRBJ2-5; tentatively, D is TRBD2 (6 bases). Germline-derived CDR1 and CDR2 are MNHEY and SVGAGI. This CDR3 spans 15 amino acids. The V and J ends lost 2 bases and 5 bases respectively, with 15 bases between them. This CDR3 is CASSYTGGRRETQYF. In DNA, the CDR3 is TGTGCCAGCAGTTACACCGGGGGACGGAGGGAGACCCAGTACTTC.

V is TRBV27 and J is TRBJ2-3; 8 bases line up with TRBD2. This CDR3 spans 15 amino acids. With V trimmed by 2 bases and J by 2 bases, 3 bases remained unmatched. Germline V gene data show CDR1 as MNHEY and CDR2 as SMNVEV (reference sequence). This CDR3 is CASSLVAGPTDTQYF. The DNA for the CDR3 is TGTGCCAGCAGTTTAGTAGCGGGACCCACAGATACGCAGTATTTT.

V is TRBV27 and J is TRBJ1-4; tentative D call: TRBD1 (5 bases). CDR1 is MNHEY, CDR2 SMNVEV, per germline (reference sequence). Trimming removed 8 bases at V and 7 bases at J, with 17 bases between. The CDR3 runs to 14 residues. CDR3 sequence reads: CASGNGGKGEKLFF. CDR3 nucleotide sequence: TGTGCCAGCGGAAACGGGGGGAAGGGTGAAAAACTGTTTTTT.

The chain links TRBV6-2 or TRBV6-3 to TRBJ1-5, with TRBD1 identical over 7 bases. The CDR3 length is 14 residues. CDR1 and CDR2 from the germline V gene are MNHEY and SVGEGT. The trim removed 5 bases at V and 9 bases at J, leaving 10 bases unmatched. CDR3 loop: CASSPRGPFRPQHF. The CDR3 region has the DNA TGTGCCAGCAGTCCGAGGGGGCCGTTTAGGCCCCAGCATTTT.

A remark on this clone: The same CDR3 can be traced to other DNA sequences in this sample. The chain joins TRBV6-5 to TRBJ1-3, with unresolved D. The V end lost 0 bases, the J end lost 0 bases, and 6 bases lay between the germline ends. This CDR3 spans 15 amino acids. Germline CDR1 and CDR2: MNHEY and SVGAGI. The CDR3 nucleotides read TGTGCCAGCAGTTACTCTGGGAGCTCTGGAAACACCATATATTTT. Its translation: CASSYSGSSGNTIYF.

This clone was detected once. The rearrangement links TRBV18 to TRBJ1-6; 8 bases match TRBD1. The CDR3 covers 15 residues. Germline assignment: CDR1 KGHSH and CDR2 LQKENI. Trimming took 4 bases from V and 7 from J; bases not matched to a gene: 6. The CDR3 here is CASSQTTGANSPLHF. The DNA for the CDR3 is TGTGCCAGCTCACAAACGACAGGGGCGAATTCACCCCTCCACTTT.

The J gene is TRBJ1-3, the V gene TRBV5-6; no definite D call. The CDR3 sequence is 14 residues long. V was shortened by 0 bases and J by 2 bases, with 6 bases between the two germline ends. CDR1 and CDR2 from the germline V gene are SGHDT and YYEEEE. The CDR3 loop reads CASSLAGAGNTIYF. DNA for the CDR3: TGTGCCAGCAGCTTGGCAGGCGCTGGAAACACCATATATTTT.

The genes are TRBV5-4 and TRBJ1-2, with a possible D match to TRBD1 (5 bases). From germline, CDR1 is SGHNT and CDR2 YYREEE (reference sequence). This CDR3 spans 14 amino acids. V lost 4 bases, J lost 4 bases, and 14 bases lay in between. DNA for the CDR3: TGTGCCAGCAGCGCCCGGGGGGAACCCTATGGCTACACCTTC. It yields the protein CASSARGEPYGYTF.

This chain joins TRBV2 and TRBJ2-1, with 9 bases matching TRBD2. This CDR3 contains 15 residues. V gave up 2 bases and J gave up 5 bases; unmatched junction bases: 4. Germline CDR1 and CDR2: SNHLY and FYNNEI. The CDR3 DNA reads TGTGCCAGCAGTGAAAGCGGGAGGTCTCACAATGAGCAGTTCTTC. Its protein is CASSESGRSHNEQFF.

The rearrangement links TRBV19 to TRBJ1-1; no firm D call. The CDR3 is 13 residues long. Germline loops: CDR1 LNHDA, CDR2 SQIVND (reference sequence). Trimming left V 7 bases short and J 1 base short, with 10 bases between. The DNA for the CDR3 is TGTGCCAGTACCAATCCCCAGAACACTGAAGCTTTCTTT. Protein sequence: CASTNPQNTEAFF.

The J gene is TRBJ2-7, the V gene TRBV30, with 7 positions matching TRBD2. The CDR3 has 13 residues. V gave up 4 bases and J gave up 1 base; unmatched junction bases: 4. Germline CDR1 GTSNPN, CDR2 SVGIG (reference sequence). The CDR3 DNA reads as TGTGCCTGGAAGCGGGACGGGTCCTACGAGCAGTACTTC. It encodes CAWKRDGSYEQYF.

This chain's CDR3 is CASSLSRAKNIQYF. In nucleotides, the CDR3 is TGTGCCAGCAGCTTGTCGAGAGCCAAAAACATTCAGTACTTC. The chain links TRBV7-2 to TRBJ2-4, with no clear D. Germline-derived CDR1 and CDR2 are SGHTA and FQGNSA. This CDR3 has 14 amino acids. The V end lost 3 bases, the J end lost 0 bases, and 6 bases lay between the germline ends. Complete variable domain (other parts from reference TRBV7-2 and TRBJ2-4): GAGVSQSPSNKVTEKGKDVELRCDPISGHTALYWYRQSLGQGLEFLIYFQGNSAPDKSGLPSDRFSAERTGGSVSTLTIQRTQQEDSAVYLCASSLSRAKNIQYFGAGTRLSVL.

This clone was detected many times. The chain links TRBV6-6 to TRBJ2-7, with 7 bases fitting TRBD1. Germline assignment: CDR1 MNHNY and CDR2 SVGAGI (reference sequence). CDR3 length equals 14 residues. The V and J ends lost 0 bases and 7 bases, in that order; junction bases with no gene match: 6. CDR3 nucleotide sequence: TGTGCCAGCAGTTACTCCGAGGGGGCTGAAGAGCAGTACTTC. Translation gives CASSYSEGAEEQYF.

This clone was detected once. The chain couples TRBV4-1 to TRBJ2-3, with D unresolved. This CDR3 has 16 amino acids. V lost 1 base and J lost 4, with 15 bases in between. Germline V gene sequence: CDR1 MGHRA, CDR2 YSYEKL. This chain's CDR3 is CASSQATALRADTQYF. CDR3 DNA sequence: TGCGCCAGCAGCCAAGCAACAGCTCTCCGCGCAGATACGCAGTATTTT.